What follows are 8 T cell receptor beta chains derived from one specimen sequenced in a study of identical twins. Via MiXCR, TCRdb re-called the 5' RACE reads, giving one row per CDR3 protein. The table has 1.5 million or so distinct CDR3 sequences, 32% seen once; the top ten hold 0.25% to 0.3%. Material: cord blood. These TCRs come from a newborn girl in good health.

The rearrangement links TRBV2 to TRBJ2-7; D gene ambiguous. CDR1 SNHLY and CDR2 FYNNEI come from the germline V gene. V was clipped by 7 bases and J by 2 bases, with 15 bases between them. The CDR3 has 14 residues. The CDR3 sequence: CASMKKGLPYEQYF. The DNA of the CDR3 is TGTGCCAGCATGAAGAAGGGCCTGCCCTACGAGCAGTACTTC.

This rearrangement joins TRBV2 to TRBJ2-2, with D perhaps matching TRBD2 (6 bases). The CDR3 sequence is 12 residues long. Germline CDR1 SNHLY, CDR2 FYNNEI. V lost 7 bases to trimming and J lost 5 bases, with 8 bases between them. CDR3 sequence (DNA): TGTGCCAGCATGGGGACTACCGGGGAGCTGTTTTTT. Protein product: CASMGTTGELFF.

This clonotype was recorded once. The chain links TRBV27 to TRBJ2-1; 9 positions agree with TRBD2. V gave up 2 bases and J gave up 15 bases; unmatched junction bases: 8. The CDR3 has 13 amino acids. Germline V gene lookup returns CDR1 MNHEY and CDR2 SMNVEV (reference sequence). CDR3 in DNA: TGTGCCAGCAGTTTAAGAGTTAGCGGGGGTCGGTTCTTC. The encoded protein is CASSLRVSGGRFF.

Note on this clonotype: A read error is the likely source, as a far larger clone sits one nucleotide away. This rearrangement joins TRBV5-1 to TRBJ1-2; D gene unclear. CDR1 is SGHRS, CDR2 YFSETQ, per germline. The CDR3 has 12 amino acids. In DNA form, the CDR3 reads TGCGCCAGCAGTCTTCTTAACTATGGCCACACCTTC. Translation gives CASSLLNYGHTF.

This clonotype was detected a few times. V gene TRBV12-3 or TRBV12-4 combines with J gene TRBJ2-6, with 7 nucleotides matching TRBD1. J was trimmed by 0 bases and V by 5 bases; bases with no gene match: 4. This CDR3 region has 16 residues. CDR3 in amino acids: CASSGTAYSGANVLTF. DNA for the CDR3: TGTGCCAGCAGTGGGACAGCCTACTCTGGGGCCAACGTCCTGACTTTC.

V is TRBV4-1 and J is TRBJ2-3, with 14 bases aligning to TRBD2. The CDR3 extends over 16 amino acids. The J segment lost 6 bases and the V segment lost 3 bases, leaving 5 bases of the junction unmatched. Per the germline V gene, CDR1 is MGHRA and CDR2 is YSYEKL. CDR3 sequence: CASSHGTSGSRDTQYF. CDR3 in DNA: TGCGCCAGCAGCCACGGGACTAGCGGGAGCCGGGATACGCAGTATTTT.

V and J are TRBV3-1 and TRBJ2-1; D might be TRBD1 or TRBD2, each matching 5 bases. V lost 0 bases and J 7 bases, leaving 16 bases between the germline ends. Germline values: CDR1 LGHDT, CDR2 YNNKEL (reference sequence). The CDR3 contains 16 residues. CDR3 coding DNA: TGTGCCAGCAGCCAAGAAGGCCCCCCATGGGGGAATGAGCAGTTCTTC. Amino acids: CASSQEGPPWGNEQFF.

The V and J genes are TRBV11-2 and TRBJ1-4; 7 positions agree with TRBD1. The germline gives CDR1 SGHAT, CDR2 FQNNGV. The CDR3 extends over 18 amino acids. The ends lost 1 base at V and 7 bases at J; junction bases unmatched: 15. Here the CDR3 reads CASSLVRYWTGEGEKLFF. The CDR3 DNA reads TGTGCCAGCAGCTTAGTGAGATATTGGACAGGCGAAGGTGAAAAACTGTTTTTT.